A selection of T cell receptor beta chains follows, all from one sample in a study of a mutant IDH1 vaccine in newly diagnosed glioma. These receptors are not linked to any known antigen. Data came from immunoSEQ multiplex PCR; TCRdb stores just in-frame clones and leaves some out. Of around 100,000 clones listed, around 92% are singletons. The sequencing here drew on PBMCs, taken from a glioma patient whose treatment included an IDH1 peptide vaccine. These TCRs come from a woman in her forties or fifties with glioma. The CDR3 runs from the conserved cysteine through the conserved F or W. Fields, in order: clone size, D gene, V gene, J gene, CDR3 protein, CDR3 DNA. The D gene is left open where the match is weak. Not every row has a clone size; where given, it reads once, few, many or a size class.

NA	NA	TRBV30	TRBJ2-1	CAWSPPGTRLLDEQFF	TGTGCCTGGAGTCCCCCCGGGACTCGGCTTTTGGATGAGCAGTTCTTC
NA	TRBD1	TRBV29-1	TRBJ1-1	CSDTGEGTEAFF	TGCAGCGATACAGGGGAGGGGACTGAAGCTTTCTTT
once	NA	TRBV6-5	TRBJ1-5	CASRIDQPQHF	TGTGCCAGCAGGATCGATCAGCCCCAGCATTTT
once	NA	TRBV5-1	TRBJ2-3	CASSIQGSTDTQYF	TGCGCCAGCAGCATCCAAGGTTCCACAGATACGCAGTATTTT
NA	NA	TRBV2	TRBJ2-2	CASKTDMTGELFF	TGTGCCAGCAAAACAGATATGACCGGGGAGCTGTTTTTT
NA	TRBD1	TRBV18	TRBJ1-3	CASSPGGQGTGNTIYF	TGTGCCAGCTCACCTGGCGGACAGGGAACAGGAAACACCATATATTTT
once	NA	TRBV2	TRBJ2-7	CASSLLGDSYEQYF	TGTGCCAGCAGTCTTCTAGGAGACTCCTACGAGCAGTACTTC
NA	TRBD2	TRBV11-2	TRBJ2-2	CASSLGLAGVRGELFF	TGTGCCAGCAGCTTAGGGCTAGCGGGAGTACGGGGGGAGCTGTTTTTT
NA	TRBD1	TRBV5-8	TRBJ1-1	CASSKMGTGGNTEAFF	TGTGCCAGCAGCAAAATGGGGACAGGGGGCAACACTGAAGCTTTCTTT
NA	NA	TRBV9	TRBJ2-3	CASSGSQATDTQYF	TGTGCCAGCAGCGGGTCCCAGGCGACAGATACGCAGTATTTT
NA	NA	TRBV18	TRBJ2-2	CASSAEGVTGELFF	TGTGCCAGCTCGGCGGAGGGAGTTACCGGGGAGCTGTTTTTT
once	NA	TRBV5-8	TRBJ1-5	CASSIQQYSNQPQHF	TGTGCCAGCAGCATACAGCAGTATAGCAATCAGCCCCAGCATTTT
NA	NA	TRBV28	TRBJ2-1	CASRIPQGRVNEQFF	TGTGCCAGCAGGATCCCACAGGGTCGGGTCAATGAGCAGTTCTTC
NA	TRBD1	TRBV2	TRBJ2-5	CASNTGQGGETQYF	TGTGCCAGCAACACCGGACAGGGCGGAGAGACCCAGTACTTC
NA	NA	TRBV2	TRBJ1-5	CASNLGGGQPQHF	TGTGCCAGCAATCTTGGGGGGGGACAGCCCCAGCATTTT
once	NA	TRBV4-1	TRBJ2-7	CASSQDRGGSVTNF	TGCGCCAGCAGCCAAGATCGTGGGGGGAGTGTTACAAACTTC
NA	NA	TRBV28	TRBJ2-3	CASSQTRVLSTDTQYF	TGTGCCAGCAGTCAGACTAGGGTCCTTTCCACAGATACGCAGTATTTT
NA	TRBD2	TRBV5-1	TRBJ2-7	CASSSRGRDSRYEQYF	TGCGCCAGCAGCTCGCGCGGGAGGGACAGCCGCTACGAGCAGTACTTC
few	NA	TRBV9	TRBJ1-2	CASSPSRGSDGYTF	TGTGCCAGCAGCCCATCTCGGGGCTCTGATGGCTACACCTTC
NA	NA	TRBV7-9	TRBJ2-7	CASSVLSAYEQYF	TGTGCCAGCAGCGTCTTGAGTGCCTACGAGCAGTACTTC